Following are 20 T cell receptor beta chains from one sample sequenced in a study of persistence of HIV-infected CD4 T cells. This was the immunoSEQ version 4 assay in survey mode. TCRdb keeps only in-frame clones here, not all; method: immunoSEQ multiplex PCR. The sample lists 38,000 or so clones; 85% to 90% were seen once. The stimulus was an HIV-1 Gag 15-mer peptide pool, 1 ug/peptide/mL. CD40L-negative CD69-negative CD45RO-high memory CD4+ T cells were sorted as populations depleted of antigen-responding cells. These TCRs are of unknown antigen specificity. The sample here was cultured CD4+ T cells from PBMCs, taken from a patient who received antiretroviral therapy. These receptors originate from an adult with HIV. The donor label of this sample is uncertain.

This chain connects TRBV19 to TRBJ1-2, with no clear D. Per the germline V gene, CDR1 is LNHDA and CDR2 is SQIVND (reference sequence). The CDR3 sequence is 16 residues long. Trimming took 1 base from V and 6 from J, leaving 18 bases between them. In DNA form, the CDR3 reads TGTGCCAGTAGTATAGTCGGAGTGGGGAGTTGGGATGGCTACACCTTC. As protein: CASSIVGVGSWDGYTF.

This chain uses TRBV7-8 with TRBJ1-6; D is undetermined. This CDR3 spans 15 amino acids. V lost 5 bases and J 1 base, leaving 9 bases between the germline ends. Germline assignment: CDR1 SGHVS and CDR2 FQNEAQ. CDR3 in amino acids: CASSPGRSYNSPLHF. The CDR3 DNA follows: TGTGCCAGCAGCCCGGGCCGTTCCTATAATTCACCCCTCCACTTT. The full variable domain, completed using reference TRBV7-8 and TRBJ1-6, is GAGVSQSPRYKVAKRGQDVALRCDPISGHVSLFWYQQALGQGPEFLTYFQNEAQLDKSGLPSDRFFAERPEGSVSTLKIQRTQQEDSAVYLCASSPGRSYNSPLHFGNGTRLTVT.

This rearrangement joins TRBV3-1 (or the pseudogene TRBV3-2) to TRBJ2-7; D tentatively reads TRBD1 or TRBD2 (5 bases each). In germline, CDR1 is LGHDT, CDR2 YNNKEL (reference sequence). The CDR3 is 17 residues long. Trimming stripped 1 base from V and 3 bases from J, with 19 bases between. The CDR3 DNA sequence: TGTGCCAGCAGCCAAGGACTTCGCTGGGGGACCGTCTACGAGCAGTACTTC. This encodes CASSQGLRWGTVYEQYF.

The chain has TRBV6-2 or TRBV6-3 and TRBJ1-5; the match to TRBD1 covers 8 bases. This CDR3 contains 17 residues. V lost 5 bases and J lost 0; bases outside the gene matches: 9. Per the germline V gene, CDR1 is MNHEY and CDR2 is SVGEGT. CDR3 in DNA: TGTGCCAGCAGTCGGAGCCAGGGGGCTTATAGCAATCAGCCCCAGCATTTT. Translation: CASSRSQGAYSNQPQHF.

The V call is TRBV5-1, the J call TRBJ2-3, with D perhaps matching TRBD1 (6 bases). This CDR3 is built from 15 residues. Germline loops: CDR1 SGHRS, CDR2 YFSETQ. Trimming removed 2 bases from V and 0 bases from J, with 10 bases in between. The CDR3 loop is CASSLIGTSTDTQYF. DNA for the CDR3: TGCGCCAGCAGCTTAATCGGGACAAGCACAGATACGCAGTATTTT.

The chain carries TRBV7-2 and TRBJ1-4; 10 bases map to TRBD1. The junction had 5 bases not matched to a gene; V was cut back by 0 bases and J by 7 bases. Germline V lookup: CDR1 SGHTA, CDR2 FQGNSA. The CDR3 length is 16 residues. This CDR3 reads CASSLASGTGVEKLFF. The CDR3 DNA is TGTGCCAGCAGCTTAGCCTCCGGGACAGGGGTTGAAAAACTGTTTTTT.

The gene calls are TRBV14 and TRBJ2-1, with 8 nucleotides matching TRBD1. The germline CDR1 and CDR2 sequences are SGHDN and FVKESK. J gave up 1 base and V 4 bases, and 6 bases lay outside the gene matches. There are 16 residues in the CDR3. The CDR3 is CASSPTTGDSYNEQFF. CDR3 nucleotide sequence: TGTGCCAGCAGCCCGACGACAGGGGATTCCTACAATGAGCAGTTCTTC.

The chain recombines TRBV15 with TRBJ1-4; weak D call: TRBD1 (5 bases). This CDR3 spans 16 amino acids. V lost 0 bases and J lost 5, with 13 bases in between. CDR1 and CDR2 from the germline V gene are LNHNV and YYDKDF (reference sequence). CDR3 protein: CATSRDRGRVNEKLFF. DNA for the CDR3: TGTGCCACCAGCAGAGATAGGGGCAGGGTAAATGAAAAACTGTTTTTT.

This chain links TRBV2 with TRBJ2-3, with D possibly TRBD1 on 6 matching bases. The CDR3 length is 12 residues. The V end lost 6 bases, the J end lost 6 bases, and 10 bases lay between the germline ends. Germline V gene data show CDR1 as SNHLY and CDR2 as FYNNEI. CDR3 sequence: CASRIQGDTQYF. The CDR3 coding sequence is TGTGCCAGCAGGATACAGGGTGATACGCAGTATTTT.

The rearrangement joins TRBV5-1 to TRBJ2-7, with D possibly TRBD1 on 6 matching bases. Germline V gives CDR1 SGHRS, CDR2 YFSETQ. Trimming took 4 bases from V and 3 from J, leaving 14 bases between them. The CDR3 runs 14 residues. The CDR3 nucleotides are TGCGCCAGCAGCCCGGGACGGACAGACTACGAGCAGTACTTC. Protein sequence: CASSPGRTDYEQYF.

V is TRBV9 and J is TRBJ2-3; D is undetermined. The CDR3 sequence is 11 residues long. The V and J ends lost 4 bases and 4 bases respectively, with 4 bases between them. The V gene's germline CDR1 is SGDLS and CDR2 YYNGEE. Written as DNA, the CDR3 is TGTGCCAGCAGCTCGGCAGATACGCAGTATTTT. Its translation: CASSSADTQYF.

The CDR3 loop reads CASSQDGGGYGYTF. DNA of the CDR3: TGTGCCAGCAGCCAAGATGGAGGGGGCTATGGCTACACCTTC. The V and J genes are TRBV3-1 (or the pseudogene TRBV3-2) and TRBJ1-2, with a possible D match to TRBD1 (6 bases). Deletions cut 0 bases from V and 4 bases from J, with 9 bases between. The CDR3 extends over 14 amino acids. CDR1 is LGHDT and CDR2 is YNNKEL in the germline V gene (reference sequence).

This clone was observed a few times. The gene calls are TRBV19 and TRBJ1-5; weak D call: TRBD1 (5 bases). V was clipped by 7 bases and J by 2 bases, with 12 bases between them. The length of the CDR3 is 14 residues. CDR1 and CDR2 (germline): LNHDA, SQIVND (reference sequence). The CDR3 reads CASNGREGNQPQHF. Here the CDR3 DNA reads TGTGCCAGTAATGGCAGGGAGGGCAATCAGCCCCAGCATTTT. Variable domain in full (rest from reference TRBV19 and TRBJ1-5): DGGITQSPKYLFRKEGQNVTLSCEQNLNHDAMYWYRQDPGQGLRLIYYSQIVNDFQKGDIAEGYSVSREKKESFPLTVTSAQKNPTAFYLCASNGREGNQPQHFGDGTRLSIL.

This chain connects TRBV9 to TRBJ1-2; 7 positions agree with TRBD1. This CDR3 is 15 amino acids long. V shed 0 bases and J 2 bases; nucleotides not matched to a gene: 4. Germline V gene lookup returns CDR1 SGDLS and CDR2 YYNGEE. The CDR3 region is CASSVGQGGNYGYTF. As DNA, the CDR3 is TGTGCCAGCAGCGTAGGCCAGGGGGGGAACTATGGCTACACCTTC.

The V gene is TRBV5-1, the J gene TRBJ2-2, with 11 bases identical to TRBD2. V dropped 4 bases and J dropped 8; count of bases not matched to a gene: 10. The CDR3 runs to 16 residues. CDR1 is SGHRS, CDR2 YFSETQ, per germline. CDR3 amino acids: CASSVTGLAVSGELFF. CDR3 coding DNA: TGCGCCAGCAGCGTAACGGGACTAGCGGTTTCGGGGGAGCTGTTTTTT.

This chain joins TRBV29-1 and TRBJ2-2, with D uncertain. The germline gives CDR1 SQVTM, CDR2 ANQGSEA. V lost 3 bases, J lost 2 bases, and 7 bases lay in between. The CDR3 spans 13 residues. The CDR3 sequence is CSVDEDNTGELFF. In nucleotides, the CDR3 is TGCAGCGTTGATGAGGATAACACCGGGGAGCTGTTTTTT.

The rearrangement uses TRBV3-1 (or the pseudogene TRBV3-2) and TRBJ1-3; D remains ambiguous. This CDR3 is built from 16 residues. CDR1 LGHDT and CDR2 YNNKEL come from the germline V gene (reference sequence). Between the trimmed V and J ends, which lost 0 bases and 0 bases, there was a span of 9 bases. CDR3 loop: CASSQDTRSSGNTIYF. The CDR3 DNA sequence: TGTGCCAGCAGCCAAGATACGAGGAGCTCTGGAAACACCATATATTTT.

CDR3 residues: CASSDRGGGELFF. CDR3 coding DNA: TGCGCCAGCAGCGACAGGGGAGGCGGGGAGCTGTTTTTT. This chain connects TRBV5-1 to TRBJ2-2; 8 bases are a match to TRBD1. In germline, CDR1 is SGHRS, CDR2 YFSETQ. Trimming took 4 bases from V and 7 from J; bases not matched to a gene: 3. The CDR3 totals 13 residues.

The J gene is TRBJ2-2, the V gene TRBV5-1, with 7 bases lining up with TRBD2. Trimming at V came to 4 bases and at J to 7 bases, leaving 4 bases not matched to a gene. Germline V lookup: CDR1 SGHRS, CDR2 YFSETQ. The CDR3 totals 13 residues. The CDR3 reads CASSGEGIGELFF. For the CDR3, the DNA is TGCGCCAGCAGCGGGGAGGGAATCGGGGAGCTGTTTTTT.

The chain combines TRBV7-9 with TRBJ2-1, with TRBD2 identical over 8 bases. The CDR3 runs to 14 residues. Germline V CDR1 and CDR2: SEHNR, FQNEAQ (reference sequence). The junction had 4 bases not matched to a gene; V was cut back by 1 base and J by 8 bases. The DNA for the CDR3 is TGTGCCAGCAGCTTAGATAGCGGGGAGGATGAGCAGTTCTTC. Encoded protein: CASSLDSGEDEQFF.